These 5 T cell receptor beta chains originate from one sample sequenced in a study of CD8 T cells in Susac syndrome. With random hexamers, roughly 0.5 to 1 ug RNA was reverse transcribed. TCRdb reprocessed the immunoSEQ multiplex PCR reads via MiXCR and lists one record per CDR3 protein. The sample lists 200,000 to 250,000 distinct CDR3 sequences, roughly 92% occurring once. The sequenced sample was CD8+ T cells from PBMCs. These receptors were collected from a human donor with multiple sclerosis.

The chain is built from TRBV20-1 and TRBJ2-3; the D gene is possibly TRBD2 (6 bases). The CDR3 sequence is 13 residues long. The V and J ends lost 4 bases and 0 bases respectively, with 8 bases between them. The V gene's germline CDR1 is DFQATT and CDR2 SNEGSKA (reference sequence). The CDR3 loop is CSAIGGSTDTQYF. The CDR3 DNA sequence: TGCAGTGCTATCGGGGGAAGCACAGATACGCAGTATTTT.

V is TRBV14 and J is TRBJ2-3; D ambiguous. CDR3 length: 14 residues. Trimming shortened V by 0 bases and J by 3 bases, and 7 bases separated the two germline ends. CDR1 SGHDN and CDR2 FVKESK come from the germline V gene. The CDR3 nucleotides are TGTGCCAGCAGCCAAGATCGACCAACAGATACGCAGTATTTT. Translating gives CASSQDRPTDTQYF.

V is TRBV11-2 and J is TRBJ2-2; D remains unclear. The CDR3 sequence is 13 residues long. Germline CDR1 and CDR2: SGHAT and FQNNGV. V was trimmed by 3 bases and J by 7 bases, leaving 9 bases between them. CDR3 loop: CASSFTPGGELFF. The CDR3 DNA sequence: TGTGCCAGCAGCTTTACCCCCGGCGGGGAGCTGTTTTTT. Looking up the rest from reference TRBV11-2 and TRBJ2-2 gives the full variable domain: EAGVAQSPRYKIIEKRQSVAFWCNPISGHATLYWYQQILGQGPKLLIQFQNNGVVDDSQLPKDRFSAERLKGVDSTLKIQPAKLEDSAVYLCASSFTPGGELFFGEGSRLTVL.

The V gene is TRBV7-2, the J gene TRBJ1-2; the match to TRBD1 covers 8 bases. In germline, CDR1 is SGHTA, CDR2 FQGNSA. The CDR3 has 14 residues. Trimming cost V 1 base and J 6 bases; bases outside gene matches: 4. CDR3 sequence reads: CASSLGQGWDGYTF. The CDR3 nucleotides are TGTGCCAGCAGCTTAGGACAGGGGTGGGATGGCTACACCTTC.

The genes are TRBV6-6 and TRBJ2-7; TRBD1 matches 8 bases. The junction had 6 bases not matched to a gene; V was cut back by 2 bases and J by 3 bases. The CDR3 extends over 15 amino acids. Germline CDR1 is MNHNY and CDR2 is SVGAGI (reference sequence). In DNA form, the CDR3 reads TGTGCCAGCAGTTACGTGACAGGGGCCCACTACGAGCAGTACTTC. It specifies CASSYVTGAHYEQYF.